This T cell receptor (beta chain) was recorded in a study of blood T cell repertoires in COVID-19. J lost 5 bases, V lost 3 bases, and 9 bases had no gene match. CDR1 and CDR2 from the germline V gene are LGHNA and YSLEER. The CDR3 length is 15 residues. Libraries were prepared by immunoSEQ multiplex PCR; TCRdb keeps only in-frame clonotypes and omits some of them. Among about 98,000 clones listed, roughly 80% were seen once. Sequenced: peripheral blood. The TCR was taken from a woman over 75 with acute or convalescent COVID-19. The rearrangement joins TRBV4-3 to TRBJ1-1; 7 bases map to TRBD1. The CDR3 coding sequence is TGCGCCAGCAGCCAGGAGGAGGGACAGAGAACTGAAGCTTTCTTT. Translation: CASSQEEGQRTEAFF.